This entry is about one T cell receptor (beta chain). The data stem from a study of blood T cell repertoires in COVID-19. As for the study in general: Specimens from acute and convalescent COVID-19 originated in the United States, Italy and Spain. T cells, B-cell-depleted T cells, or PBMCs provided the cDNA or gDNA that served as material.

The data were produced by immunoSEQ multiplex PCR, yet TCRdb's version contains in-frame clones alone and is incomplete. In the table there are 75,000 to 90,000 clones, roughly 86% of which are singletons. Germline V gene lookup returns CDR1 LGHDT and CDR2 YNNKEL (reference sequence). V lost 5 bases, J lost 4 bases, and 8 bases stayed unmatched. The CDR3 runs to 15 residues. This receptor was taken from a man aged 45-65 years with active or convalescent COVID-19. The sample taken for sequencing was peripheral blood. The chain employs TRBV3-1 (or the pseudogene TRBV3-2) and TRBJ1-5, with 7 bases that match TRBD1. CDR3 region: CASSLGTDFNQPQHF. As DNA, the CDR3 is TGTGCCAGCAGCTTGGGGACAGACTTTAATCAGCCCCAGCATTTT.